These 11 T cell receptor beta chains share one sample of origin, sequenced in a study of T cells after posttransplantation cyclophosphamide. Generated by immunoSEQ multiplex PCR, the TCRdb table keeps only in-frame clones and is missing some. The sample lists about 31,000 clones, more than 85% occurring once. The naive gate required viable CD3+CD4+ or CD3+CD8+ cells with CCR7+CD45RA+CD45RO-CD95-CD27+CD28+ phenotype. The sample taken for sequencing was naive CD4+ T cells sorted from blood. The receptors here all came from a man aged 25-45 years in good health and a related stem cell transplant donor.

The chain is built from TRBV25-1 and TRBJ1-2; D is unresolved. The CDR3 is 11 residues long. Germline V gene sequence: CDR1 MGHDK, CDR2 SYGVNS. V dropped 4 bases and J dropped 3 bases, with 3 bases sitting between them. CDR3 sequence: CASSADYGYTF. Written as DNA, the CDR3 is TGTGCCAGCAGTGCTGACTATGGCTACACCTTC.

The V call is TRBV25-1, the J call TRBJ1-4; weak D call: TRBD1 (5 bases). This CDR3 has 17 amino acids. Germline V gene lookup returns CDR1 MGHDK and CDR2 SYGVNS. V was pared by 2 bases and J by 4 bases, with 17 bases between. CDR3 loop: CASSEGWGSNNNEKLFF. Here the CDR3 DNA reads TGTGCCAGCAGTGAAGGGTGGGGCAGCAACAATAATGAAAAACTGTTTTTT.

The CDR3 DNA follows: TGTGCCAGCAGTCGCGGGGGGGGTTACTATGGCTACACCTTC. This translates into CASSRGGGYYGYTF. This sequence joins TRBV6-1 and TRBJ1-2; perhaps TRBD1 as D (5 bases). The CDR3 totals 14 residues. V lost 5 bases and J 3 bases, leaving 13 bases between the germline ends. CDR1 and CDR2 (germline): MNHNS, SASEGT.

The rearrangement joins TRBV14 to TRBJ1-1; 8 nucleotides match TRBD1. CDR3 size: 15 residues. The germline V gene encodes CDR1 SGHDN and CDR2 FVKESK. The V and J ends lost 3 bases and 1 base, in that order; junction bases with no gene match: 4. CDR3 coding DNA: TGTGCCAGCAGCCACCTGGACAGGGCGAACACTGAAGCTTTCTTT. Translated, it gives CASSHLDRANTEAFF.

In the case of this clone: Germline is not matched at one junction end, which may reflect a read error. Other DNA sequences of this sample code for an identical CDR3. The rearrangement joins TRBV6-7 to TRBJ1-4; 10 bases line up with TRBD1. TRBV6-7 is an open reading frame, and its role is uncertain. There are 16 residues in the CDR3. For the CDR3, the DNA is TGCGCCAGCAGTACTGGGACAGGGGATTTTAATGAAAAACTGTTTTTT. It translates to CASSTGTGDFNEKLFF.

This rearrangement joins TRBV7-8 to TRBJ1-6; D uncertain. With 1 base removed from V and 9 bases from J, the gap between germline ends came to 16 bases. The CDR3 is 16 residues long. The V gene's germline CDR1 is SGHVS and CDR2 FQNEAQ. CDR3 DNA sequence: TGTGCCAGCAGCTTAGTAGGCAGGTCGGCTGGTTCACCCCTCCACTTT. The encoded protein is CASSLVGRSAGSPLHF.

V gene TRBV28 combines with J gene TRBJ2-7; D is perhaps TRBD1 (6 bases). The CDR3 consists of 13 residues. The V end lost 7 bases, the J end lost 6 bases, and 16 bases lay between the germline ends. Germline CDR1 MDHEN, CDR2 SYDVKM. The CDR3 region is CASTPGHFSEQYF. CDR3 DNA: TGTGCCAGCACCCCGGGACACTTTTCCGAGCAGTACTTC.

The chain combines TRBV18 with TRBJ1-1; D ambiguous. The CDR3 runs 17 residues. V was shortened by 6 bases and J by 2 bases, with 22 bases between the two germline ends. Looked up from germline, CDR1 is KGHSH and CDR2 is LQKENI. CDR3 loop: CASSSAARGLINTEAFF. CDR3 nucleotide sequence: TGTGCCAGCTCCTCGGCTGCCCGGGGTCTTATAAACACTGAAGCTTTCTTT.

This chain uses TRBV6-1 with TRBJ2-3; D unresolved. In germline, CDR1 is MNHNS, CDR2 SASEGT. CDR3 size: 14 residues. Trimming took off 5 bases at V and 4 bases at J, with 13 bases between the two ends. For the CDR3, the DNA is TGTGCCAGCAGTAAGTTAAGTAGCTCAGATACGCAGTATTTT. It specifies CASSKLSSSDTQYF.

This chain uses TRBV5-1 with TRBJ2-5; 8 bases fit TRBD2. Germline V gene data show CDR1 as SGHRS and CDR2 as YFSETQ. The CDR3 loop spans 14 amino acids. The ends lost 3 bases at V and 5 bases at J; junction bases unmatched: 6. As DNA, the CDR3 is TGCGCCAGCAGCTCACCGGGGGGGCGGGAGACCCAGTACTTC. As protein: CASSSPGGRETQYF.

The CDR3 bases are TGTGCCAGTAGCCAAAGACAGGGGGCCCTTAGCAATCAGCCCCAGCATTTT. Translated: CASSQRQGALSNQPQHF. V usage is TRBV19 and J usage is TRBJ1-5, with TRBD1 matching 10 bases. Germline V CDR1 and CDR2: LNHDA, SQIVND (reference sequence). The V gene end was trimmed by 6 bases and the J gene end by 0 bases; junction bases not matched to a gene: 8. There are 17 residues in the CDR3.